This T cell receptor beta chain is from a study of blood T cell repertoires in COVID-19. CDR3 length equals 15 residues. From germline, CDR1 is LGHDT and CDR2 YNNKEL (reference sequence). V trimming: 3 bases; J trimming: 3 bases; junction bases outside the gene matches: 4. TCRdb keeps only in-frame clones here, not all; method: immunoSEQ multiplex PCR. In the table there are 30,000 to 50,000 clones, 75% to 90% of which are singletons. The clonotype was recovered from a man aged 45-65 years with active or convalescent COVID-19. Sequenced input: peripheral blood. The chain uses TRBV3-1 (or the pseudogene TRBV3-2) and TRBJ2-7; 11 bases agree with TRBD2. The DNA for the CDR3 is TGTGCCAGCAGCCAGGGGCTAGCGGGAGGCTACGAGCAGTACTTC. Translating gives CASSQGLAGGYEQYF.